Listed here are 22 T cell receptor beta chains from one sample, sequenced in a study of blood T cell repertoires in COVID-19. The method was immunoSEQ multiplex PCR; TCRdb's version includes in-frame clones alone and lacks a portion of them. The sample lists about 240,000 clones, around 86% occurring once. Sequencing was performed on peripheral blood. The receptors here all came from a woman older than 75 with COVID-19, enrolled during active disease.

The V gene is TRBV7-2, the J gene TRBJ1-1; 7 nucleotides match TRBD1. V lost 5 bases, J lost 2 bases, and 8 bases stayed unmatched. The CDR3 consists of 15 residues. CDR1 and CDR2 from the germline V gene are SGHTA and FQGNSA. In nucleotides, the CDR3 is TGTGCCAGCAGCCTTCAGACAGGGACCAACACTGAAGCTTTCTTT. Protein product: CASSLQTGTNTEAFF.

The chain joins TRBV28 to TRBJ2-1; 8 bases map to TRBD2. The trim removed 6 bases at V and 9 bases at J, leaving 13 bases unmatched. The CDR3 runs to 15 residues. Germline loops: CDR1 MDHEN, CDR2 SYDVKM. CDR3 sequence reads: CASSQLAVPLGEQFF. In DNA form, the CDR3 reads TGTGCCAGCAGCCAACTAGCGGTCCCCCTCGGTGAGCAGTTCTTC.

V is TRBV6-5 and J is TRBJ2-7; tentatively, D is TRBD1 (6 bases). The germline V gene has CDR1 MNHEY and CDR2 SVGAGI. Trimming shortened V by 7 bases and J by 4 bases, and 11 bases separated the two germline ends. The CDR3 totals 12 residues. CDR3 coding DNA: TGTGCCAGCACTAGGGACACTTACGAGCAGTACTTC. This gives the protein CASTRDTYEQYF.

V usage is TRBV30 and J usage is TRBJ1-1; a possible D gene is TRBD1 (6 bases). CDR1 and CDR2 from the germline V gene are GTSNPN and SVGIG (reference sequence). The CDR3 consists of 13 residues. Between the trimmed V and J ends, which lost 5 bases and 1 base, there was a span of 11 bases. The CDR3 coding sequence is TGTGCCTGGGGCTCGGACAGGAACACTGAAGCTTTCTTT. It encodes CAWGSDRNTEAFF.

The chain combines TRBV4-3 with TRBJ2-1; 11 nucleotides agree with TRBD2. Germline-derived CDR1 and CDR2 are LGHNA and YSLEER. The CDR3 runs to 15 residues. Germline trimming cut 0 bases from V and 9 bases from J; bases unmatched to any gene: 4. The CDR3 nucleotides are TGCGCCAGCAGCCAAGAGGTCCTAGCGGGAGGTGAGCAGTTCTTC. Protein sequence: CASSQEVLAGGEQFF.

The V call is TRBV30, the J call TRBJ1-6, with 11 bases fitting TRBD1. The V gene's germline CDR1 is GTSNPN and CDR2 SVGIG (reference sequence). This CDR3 contains 17 residues. With 2 bases clipped from V and 10 bases from J, the junction kept 13 bases outside the gene matches. As DNA, the CDR3 is TGTGCCTGGAGTCTTCCCTTCCCCGGGACAGGGGGATCACCCCTCCACTTT. This translates into CAWSLPFPGTGGSPLHF.

The rearrangement uses TRBV18 and TRBJ1-1, with D tentatively TRBD1 (6 bases). V lost 4 bases and J 6 bases, leaving 15 bases between the germline ends. CDR3 length: 14 amino acids. Germline values: CDR1 KGHSH, CDR2 LQKENI. The DNA of the CDR3 is TGTGCCAGCTCACTCTCGACAGGTTTTGCTGAAGCTTTCTTT. The encoded protein is CASSLSTGFAEAFF.

This chain links TRBV24-1 with TRBJ2-5; TRBD1 matches at 11 bases. CDR1 and CDR2 from the germline V gene are KGHDR and SFDVKD. The CDR3 has 14 residues. J gave up 4 bases and V 7 bases, and 4 bases lay outside the gene matches. CDR3 residues: CATSPGQGVETQYF. The CDR3 coding sequence is TGTGCCACCAGCCCGGGACAGGGGGTAGAGACCCAGTACTTC.

The V and J genes are TRBV11-2 and TRBJ2-1; D is ambiguous. V lost 2 bases and J 5 bases, leaving 7 bases between the germline ends. Germline CDR1 SGHAT, CDR2 FQNNGV. This CDR3 has 13 residues. The DNA for the CDR3 is TGTGCCAGCAGCTTATACCTAAACAATGAGCAGTTCTTC. Translation gives CASSLYLNNEQFF.

The chain carries TRBV28 and TRBJ2-3, with 15 bases that match TRBD2. V was clipped by 4 bases and J by 2 bases; unmatched bases: 1. The CDR3 runs to 16 residues. Germline V gives CDR1 MDHEN, CDR2 SYDVKM. CDR3 region: CASSWTSGRATDTQYF. CDR3 DNA sequence: TGTGCCAGCAGTTGGACTAGCGGGAGGGCCACAGATACGCAGTATTTT.

In its sample, this clone was seen once. The DNA of the CDR3 is TGCGCCAGCAGCTTAGCTTCAGCGGGGGCCCTTTACAATGAGCAGTTCTTC. Translation: CASSLASAGALYNEQFF. The chain uses TRBV5-1 and TRBJ2-1; 8 bases agree with TRBD2. The ends lost 2 bases at V and 4 bases at J; junction bases unmatched: 11. Per the germline V gene, CDR1 is SGHRS and CDR2 is YFSETQ. CDR3 length equals 17 residues.

The chain employs TRBV7-9 and TRBJ2-7; 9 nucleotides align to TRBD1. Trimming removed 5 bases from V and 6 bases from J; junction bases left unmatched: 2. The CDR3 extends over 12 amino acids. Germline CDR1 and CDR2: SEHNR and FQNEAQ (reference sequence). The CDR3 here is CASSRTGAEQYF. CDR3 DNA: TGTGCCAGCAGCCGGACAGGGGCCGAGCAGTACTTC.

V and J are TRBV3-1 (or the pseudogene TRBV3-2) and TRBJ1-1; 8 bases agree with TRBD1. CDR3 size: 16 residues. V was clipped by 3 bases and J by 1 base; unmatched bases: 7. Germline V gene lookup returns CDR1 LGHDT and CDR2 YNNKEL (reference sequence). The CDR3 DNA follows: TGTGCCAGCAGCCAGTACAGGGACAGGTCGAACACTGAAGCTTTCTTT. It yields the protein CASSQYRDRSNTEAFF.

The chain uses TRBV7-8 and TRBJ1-2; D is unclear. Deletions cut 1 base from V and 1 base from J, with 4 bases between. CDR1 is SGHVS, CDR2 FQNEAQ, per germline. The CDR3 totals 13 residues. The CDR3 loop reads CASSLDINYGYTF. CDR3 coding DNA: TGTGCCAGCAGCTTAGACATTAACTATGGCTACACCTTC.

The chain is built from TRBV7-2 and TRBJ2-2; 11 nucleotides match TRBD2. The CDR3 is made up of 16 amino acids. Losses at the gene ends were 6 bases for V and 5 bases for J; bases not matched to a gene: 8. Per the germline V gene, CDR1 is SGHTA and CDR2 is FQGNSA. The CDR3 DNA reads as TGTGCCAGCAGGGATCTCAGACTAGCGGGGACCGGGGAGCTGTTTTTT. It encodes CASRDLRLAGTGELFF. Using reference TRBV7-2 and TRBJ2-2 for the parts outside the CDR3, the full variable domain is GAGVSQSPSNKVTEKGKDVELRCDPISGHTALYWYRQSLGQGLEFLIYFQGNSAPDKSGLPSDRFSAERTGGSVSTLTIQRTQQEDSAVYLCASRDLRLAGTGELFFGEGSRLTVL.

The chain joins TRBV19 to TRBJ1-1, with unresolved D. V shed 2 bases and J shed 0 bases, with 13 bases lying between them. CDR3 length: 16 residues. Germline V CDR1 and CDR2: LNHDA, SQIVND (reference sequence). CDR3 DNA sequence: TGTGCCAGTAGTATATGGAGACGAGGGATGAACACTGAAGCTTTCTTT. Its protein is CASSIWRRGMNTEAFF.

V usage is TRBV5-6 and J usage is TRBJ1-5; D remains ambiguous. The germline V gene encodes CDR1 SGHDT and CDR2 YYEEEE. Trimming left V 0 bases short and J 5 bases short, with 6 bases between. This CDR3 is built from 13 residues. The CDR3 loop is CASSLGGYQPQHF. The CDR3 region has the DNA TGTGCCAGCAGCTTGGGAGGGTATCAGCCCCAGCATTTT.

The V call is TRBV6-8, the J call TRBJ2-7, with a weak D call TRBD2 (7 bases). The germline V and J ends were trimmed by 8 bases and 0 bases, with 26 bases remaining between them. The CDR3 consists of 18 residues. Germline V gene lookup returns CDR1 MNHGY and CDR2 SAAAGT. The CDR3 DNA sequence: TGTGCCAGCCCAAAGGGGGGGGTCCAGCCCGTCAGCTCCTACGAGCAGTACTTC. It specifies CASPKGGVQPVSSYEQYF.

This clone was counted a few times. The rearrangement links TRBV6-5 to TRBJ1-6; TRBD1 aligns across 9 bases. Germline V gene data show CDR1 as MNHEY and CDR2 as SVGAGI. J lost 10 bases, V lost 5 bases, and 9 bases had no gene match. CDR3 length: 15 amino acids. The CDR3 region has the DNA TGTGCCAGCAGTCGAAACACAGGGGGCAGGTCACCCCTCCACTTT. Its protein is CASSRNTGGRSPLHF.

This clone was picked up one time. J is TRBJ2-3 and V is TRBV19; 8 nucleotides line up with TRBD2. Germline V gene lookup returns CDR1 LNHDA and CDR2 SQIVND (reference sequence). J gave up 0 bases and V 5 bases, and 4 bases lay outside the gene matches. The CDR3 has 15 amino acids. CDR3 nucleotides: TGTGCCAGTAGTCCCGCGGGGGGAAGCACAGATACGCAGTATTTT. Amino acid sequence: CASSPAGGSTDTQYF.

Only one count was recorded for this clone. J is TRBJ2-3 and V is TRBV30; D might be TRBD2 (6 bases). Trimming stripped 5 bases from V and 5 bases from J, with 14 bases between. This CDR3 has 13 amino acids. Germline V gives CDR1 GTSNPN, CDR2 SVGIG (reference sequence). The DNA of the CDR3 is TGTGCCTGGGGTCGGGAGTCCAGAGATACGCAGTATTTT. Amino acids: CAWGRESRDTQYF.

The chain recombines TRBV2 with TRBJ1-1; TRBD1 matches at 9 bases. The length of the CDR3 is 14 residues. Trimming took 7 bases from V and 0 from J; bases not matched to a gene: 3. The germline V gene has CDR1 SNHLY and CDR2 FYNNEI. The CDR3 coding sequence is TGTGCCAGCATATACAGGGGGCTGAACACTGAAGCTTTCTTT. This translates into CASIYRGLNTEAFF.